A selection of T cell receptor beta chains follows, all from one sample in a study of blood T cell repertoires in COVID-19. Measured with immunoSEQ multiplex PCR; TCRdb has only the in-frame clones, and not every one. The table lists about 170,000 clones, around four fifths of them singletons, with under 4.5% in the top ten. The sequenced sample was PBMCs or T cells enriched from blood (not recorded which). Receptor source: a woman between 45 and 65 years old who had recovered from COVID-19. CDR3s include the opening cysteine and the closing phenylalanine or tryptophan. The D gene is left open where the match is weak. Size tells how often a clone was seen (once, few, many) or the class of an expanded clone, and some rows leave it out.

D gene,J gene,V gene,clone size,CDR3 protein,CDR3 DNA
NA,TRBJ1-5,TRBV12-3/TRBV12-4,few,CASSFSPDQPQHF,TGTGCCAGCAGTTTTTCCCCGGATCAGCCCCAGCATTTT
NA,TRBJ1-6,TRBV5-4,NA,CASSLVSRDNSPLHF,TGTGCCAGCAGCTTGGTTTCCAGGGATAATTCACCCCTCCACTTT
NA,TRBJ1-1,TRBV6-2/TRBV6-3,NA,CASSYLAGDGAFF,TGTGCCAGCAGTTACTTGGCAGGGGATGGAGCTTTCTTT
NA,TRBJ1-1,TRBV29-1,NA,CSARGGLVTEAFF,TGCAGCGCAAGGGGGGGGCTCGTCACTGAAGCTTTCTTT
NA,TRBJ1-5,TRBV7-9,NA,CASSPGGLGQPQHF,TGTGCCAGCAGCCCCGGCGGGTTGGGTCAGCCCCAGCATTTT
NA,TRBJ1-4,TRBV27,NA,CASSLVQGTTNEKLFF,TGTGCCAGCAGTTTAGTGCAGGGGACAACTAATGAAAAACTGTTTTTT
TRBD2,TRBJ2-3,TRBV7-3,few,CASSLTSGGADTQYF,TGTGCCAGCAGCTTAACGAGCGGGGGGGCGGATACGCAGTATTTT
NA,TRBJ2-5,TRBV5-1,NA,CASSLDEAETQYF,TGCGCCAGCAGCTTGGATGAGGCGGAGACCCAGTACTTC
TRBD2,TRBJ2-3,TRBV28,NA,CASRPRGGYTDTQYF,TGTGCCAGCAGGCCCCGGGGGGGATACACAGATACGCAGTATTTT
NA,TRBJ2-2,TRBV30,NA,CAWSPRGGTGELFF,TGTGCCTGGAGCCCAAGAGGGGGCACCGGGGAGCTGTTTTTT
NA,TRBJ1-1,TRBV2,NA,CASSEVAGVNTEAFF,TGTGCCAGCAGTGAAGTTGCCGGGGTGAACACTGAAGCTTTCTTT
TRBD2,TRBJ2-5,TRBV5-6,NA,CASSYGTNGETQYF,TGTGCCAGCAGCTATGGGACTAACGGAGAGACCCAGTACTTC
NA,TRBJ1-4,TRBV10-3,NA,CAISESGTDDEKLFF,TGTGCCATCAGTGAGTCTGGGACTGACGATGAAAAACTGTTTTTT
NA,TRBJ2-1,TRBV27,NA,CASSLTPGVANEQFF,TGTGCCAGCAGTTTAACCCCGGGAGTCGCCAATGAGCAGTTCTTC
NA,TRBJ2-2,TRBV5-4,once,CASSLVNRGAGTGELFF,TGTGCCAGCAGCTTGGTCAATCGGGGGGCAGGGACCGGGGAGCTGTTTTTT
NA,TRBJ1-6,TRBV9,NA,CASSSEVGEGDNSPLHF,TGTGCCAGCAGCTCCGAAGTTGGAGAAGGAGATAATTCACCCCTCCACTTT
NA,TRBJ1-3,TRBV28,NA,CASSSGLNSGNTIYF,TGTGCCAGCAGTTCGGGACTGAACTCTGGAAACACCATATATTTT
TRBD1,TRBJ1-5,TRBV30,NA,CAWSPGTASNQPQHF,TGTGCCTGGAGTCCCGGGACAGCGAGCAATCAGCCCCAGCATTTT
NA,TRBJ1-1,TRBV15,NA,CATSSFETGGNTEAFF,TGTGCCACCAGCAGCTTCGAGACAGGAGGGAACACTGAAGCTTTCTTT
TRBD1,TRBJ2-1,TRBV20-1,NA,CSARLDREQFF,TGCAGTGCTAGACTGGACAGGGAGCAGTTCTTC
TRBD1,TRBJ1-6,TRBV11-3,NA,CASTPTGQESSPLHF,TGTGCCAGCACCCCGACCGGACAGGAGAGTTCACCCCTCCACTTT
NA,TRBJ1-2,TRBV7-2,NA,CASSSTGLANYGYTF,TGTGCCAGCAGCTCCACGGGTCTTGCGAACTATGGCTACACCTTC
NA,TRBJ1-1,TRBV3-1/TRBV3-2,NA,CASNWGGTEAFF,TGTGCCAGCAACTGGGGGGGGACTGAAGCTTTCTTT
NA,TRBJ1-2,TRBV6-5,NA,CASSYRGNNYGYTF,TGTGCCAGCAGTTACCGGGGGAATAACTATGGCTACACCTTC
TRBD1,TRBJ1-1,TRBV30,NA,CAWSDRDRAIEAFF,TGTGCCTGGAGCGACCGGGACAGGGCGATTGAAGCTTTCTTT
NA,TRBJ1-2,TRBV18,few,CASSLSSTEYGYTF,TGTGCCAGCTCACTTAGCTCGACAGAGTATGGCTACACCTTC
NA,TRBJ1-2,TRBV2,NA,CASAPGGDYYGYTF,TGTGCCAGCGCCCCGGGAGGGGACTACTATGGCTACACCTTC
TRBD1,TRBJ1-5,TRBV6-2/TRBV6-3,NA,CASSYGTASNQPQHF,TGTGCCAGCAGTTACGGGACAGCTAGCAATCAGCCCCAGCATTTT
NA,TRBJ2-3,TRBV21-1,NA,CASSKVGFLIQPGVKSGVTQYF,TGTGCCAGCAGCAAAGTTGGGTTCCTGATCCAACCGGGAGTAAAAAGTGGGGTTACGCAGTATTTT
NA,TRBJ2-1,TRBV27,NA,CASSLRQVGHNEQFF,TGTGCCAGCAGTTTACGACAGGTCGGGCACAATGAGCAGTTCTTC
TRBD2,TRBJ2-3,TRBV11-3,NA,CASSSPSLAGRTDTQYF,TGTGCCAGCAGCTCCCCCTCCCTAGCGGGGCGCACAGATACGCAGTATTTT
NA,TRBJ2-4,TRBV3-1/TRBV3-2,NA,CASAGRLPLQRKNIQYF,TGTGCCAGCGCGGGACGGCTCCCATTGCAAAGAAAAAACATTCAGTACTTC
TRBD2,TRBJ2-1,TRBV6-4,NA,CASSVTGGAINEQFF,TGTGCCAGCAGTGTTACCGGGGGGGCGATCAATGAGCAGTTCTTC
NA,TRBJ1-6,TRBV7-6,NA,CASSSQLHNSPLHF,TGTGCCAGCAGCTCACAGCTCCATAATTCACCCCTCCACTTT
NA,TRBJ2-3,TRBV2,few,CASSSFTDTQYF,TGTGCCAGCAGTTCTTTTACAGATACGCAGTATTTT
TRBD2,TRBJ2-2,TRBV3-1/TRBV3-2,once,CASSPGGGDTGELFF,TGTGCCAGCAGCCCGGGGGGAGGGGACACCGGGGAGCTGTTTTTT
TRBD1,TRBJ2-5,TRBV12-3/TRBV12-4,many,CASSVDRGETQYF,TGTGCCAGCAGTGTGGACAGGGGAGAGACCCAGTACTTC
NA,TRBJ1-1,TRBV10-3,NA,CAISEARGGNTEAFF,TGTGCCATCAGTGAGGCTAGGGGGGGCAACACTGAAGCTTTCTTT
NA,TRBJ1-2,TRBV21-1,few,CASSKEGDSYGYTF,TGTGCCAGCAGCAAAGAGGGGGACAGCTATGGCTACACCTTC
TRBD1,TRBJ1-1,TRBV10-3,NA,CAIGTGGEMVNTEAFF,TGTGCCATTGGGACAGGGGGGGAGATGGTGAACACTGAAGCTTTCTTT
TRBD2,TRBJ2-2,TRBV7-9,NA,CASSLDGGLAGRTGELFF,TGTGCCAGCAGCTTAGATGGGGGACTAGCGGGGCGAACCGGGGAGCTGTTTTTT
NA,TRBJ1-1,TRBV6-5,NA,CASSLRETNTEAFF,TGTGCCAGCAGTCTGAGGGAGACGAACACTGAAGCTTTCTTT